The clone carrying this T cell receptor (beta chain) was recorded at least ten times. Its antigen is unknown. This sample's time point: persistent/refractory GD, antithyroid drugs over 5 years with positive TRAb. With RNA extracted from PBMCs as input, the TCR library was made. Patients came through an endocrinology department, and that department was in Xi'an, China. This entry belongs to a study of regulatory T cells in long-lasting Graves disease. Study details: A definition of persistent Graves' disease required over 5 years of antithyroid drugs plus positive TSH receptor antibodies.

Sequencing libraries for TCR beta were prepared with iRepertoire HTBI primers and Arm-PCR of CDR3 regions. From the multiplex PCR reads, TCRdb called clonotypes with MiXCR, one entry per CDR3 protein. Altogether 300,000 to 500,000 distinct CDR3 sequences are present, about a fifth being singletons, with the ten largest covering less than 25%. The length of the CDR3 is 16 residues. V was clipped by 5 bases and J by 6 bases; unmatched bases: 12. General study findings and limits: The sample size was small, and this may have reduced accuracy. Persistent Graves' patients possessed reduced TCR diversity relative to recently diagnosed ones.

The J gene is TRBJ1-2, the V gene TRBV12-3 or TRBV12-4; 10 nucleotides agree with TRBD1. The clonotype comes from a female donor with Graves disease. Sequenced here: peripheral blood mononuclear cells (PBMCs), sampled when the disease was refractory, from a patient treated with antithyroid drugs. The CDR3 spells CASSNTPGTGANGYTF. The DNA of the CDR3 is TGTGCCAGCAGTAACACCCCCGGGACAGGGGCGAATGGCTACACCTTC.